This passage covers 8 T cell receptor beta chains from one sample sequenced in a study of shared clonotypes between healthy human individuals. Sequencing used immunoSEQ multiplex PCR; TCRdb keeps in-frame clones, though not all of them. Altogether a few million clones are present, about 94% being singletons, with the ten largest covering approximately 0.13%. The specimen sequenced was naive CD4+ T cells sorted from blood. The subset denotes: CD45RA+ positively selected. The receptors were sampled from a man aged 18 to 35 in good health.

For this clone: The sample holds other DNA sequences that translate to the same CDR3. The chain recombines TRBV5-4 with TRBJ2-7; 8 bases fit TRBD1. V dropped 5 bases and J dropped 1; count of bases not matched to a gene: 5. CDR3 size: 14 residues. CDR1 SGHNT and CDR2 YYREEE come from the germline V gene (reference sequence). The CDR3: CASSPGQGSYEQYF. CDR3 DNA sequence: TGTGCCAGCAGTCCCGGACAGGGTTCCTACGAGCAGTACTTC.

The chain combines TRBV6-1 with TRBJ1-6; possible D gene TRBD1, 5 bases. The V end was cut by 4 bases, the J end by 7 bases, with 17 bases between. This CDR3 has 16 amino acids. Germline CDR1 is MNHNS and CDR2 is SASEGT. The chain's CDR3 is CASSAILPQGNSPLHF. CDR3 DNA: TGTGCCAGCAGTGCCATTTTACCGCAGGGAAATTCACCCCTCCACTTT.

The V gene is TRBV18, the J gene TRBJ2-7, with D perhaps matching TRBD1 (7 bases). Germline lookup yields CDR1 KGHSH and CDR2 LQKENI. V was clipped by 9 bases and J by 1 base, with 13 bases between them. This CDR3 spans 13 amino acids. The DNA for the CDR3 is TGTGCCAGTCAGACAGGGAGGTCCTACGAGCAGTACTTC. Amino acids: CASQTGRSYEQYF.

V gene TRBV30 combines with J gene TRBJ1-6; D unresolved. Germline-derived CDR1 and CDR2 are GTSNPN and SVGIG (reference sequence). This CDR3 has 14 residues. V lost 0 bases to trimming and J lost 6 bases, with 9 bases between them. CDR3 residues: CAWSVQGFNSPLHF. The DNA of the CDR3 is TGTGCCTGGAGTGTACAAGGGTTTAATTCACCCCTCCACTTT. Combining the CDR3 with reference TRBV30 and TRBJ1-6 gives the whole variable domain SQTIHQWPATLVQPVGSPLSLECTVEGTSNPNLYWYRQAAGRGLQLLFYSVGIGQISSEVPQNLSASRPQDRQFILSSKKLLLSDSGFYLCAWSVQGFNSPLHFGNGTRLTVT.

The chain has TRBV5-1 and TRBJ2-5, with a tentative D call TRBD1 (5 bases). Germline-derived CDR1 and CDR2 are SGHRS and YFSETQ. V was clipped by 0 bases and J by 4 bases, with 22 bases between them. This CDR3 contains 18 residues. CDR3 sequence reads: CASSLDGGAGRLGETQYF. For the CDR3, the DNA is TGCGCCAGCAGCTTGGATGGTGGGGCAGGGCGGTTAGGAGAGACCCAGTACTTC.

This clone has only one observation. J is TRBJ2-5 and V is TRBV5-1; D is undetermined. Between the trimmed V and J ends, which lost 0 bases and 5 bases, there was a span of 11 bases. Germline V gene sequence: CDR1 SGHRS, CDR2 YFSETQ. The CDR3 runs 14 residues. This chain's CDR3 is CASSLGQSWETQYF. The CDR3 nucleotides read TGCGCCAGCAGCTTGGGACAAAGCTGGGAGACCCAGTACTTC.

This clone was counted once. This chain links TRBV18 with TRBJ1-1, with D tentatively TRBD1 (5 bases). This CDR3 is 13 amino acids long. The germline gives CDR1 KGHSH, CDR2 LQKENI. Trimming stripped 4 bases from V and 5 bases from J, with 11 bases between. The CDR3 DNA is TGTGCCAGCTCACGAGAGCAGGGAACTGAAGCTTTCTTT. Its protein product is CASSREQGTEAFF.

The chain recombines TRBV5-4 with TRBJ1-2, with D maybe TRBD1 (6 bases). V was trimmed by 3 bases and J by 5 bases, leaving 14 bases between them. The CDR3 covers 14 residues. Germline V gives CDR1 SGHNT, CDR2 YYREEE (reference sequence). CDR3 coding DNA: TGTGCCAGCAGCTCCCTGGGGGGGCTGTATGGCTACACCTTC. Residues: CASSSLGGLYGYTF.